These T cell receptor beta chains were read from a single sample in a study of blood T cell repertoires in COVID-19. Profiling relied on immunoSEQ multiplex PCR, and the TCRdb table lists in-frame clones only, not all of them. The sample carries 200,000 to 250,000 clones, around 87% recorded once. Sequences were obtained from peripheral blood. The receptors shown here come from a woman aged 45 to 65 with COVID-19, enrolled during active disease. Each CDR3 is given with its conserved first and last residue. The D gene is left open where the match is weak. Clone size appears in some rows only: once, few, many, or a class for an expanded clone.

clone size,J gene,D gene,V gene,CDR3 protein,CDR3 DNA
few,TRBJ1-2,TRBD1,TRBV30,CAWSAQGAGGYTF,TGTGCCTGGAGCGCGCAGGGGGCTGGTGGCTACACCTTC
NA,TRBJ2-7,NA,TRBV27,CASSWGPSSYEQYF,TGTGCCAGCAGTTGGGGCCCTAGCTCCTACGAGCAGTACTTC
NA,TRBJ1-1,NA,TRBV23-1,CASSPTDTNTEAFF,TGCGCCAGCAGTCCCACGGACACAAACACTGAAGCTTTCTTT
NA,TRBJ1-5,NA,TRBV5-1,CASSTGDSNQPQHF,TGCGCCAGCAGCACTGGAGATAGCAATCAGCCCCAGCATTTT
few,TRBJ1-1,NA,TRBV4-1,CASSHRDMYTEAFF,TGCGCCAGCAGCCACCGGGACATGTACACTGAAGCTTTCTTT
once,TRBJ2-2,NA,TRBV19,CASSKEPPRELFF,TGTGCCAGTAGTAAGGAGCCCCCAAGGGAGCTGTTTTTT
NA,TRBJ1-2,TRBD1,TRBV25-1,CASSDPGTGVNGYTF,TGTGCCAGCAGTGACCCCGGGACAGGGGTCAATGGCTACACCTTC
medium-sized,TRBJ1-6,TRBD1,TRBV6-5,CASGTGNSPLHF,TGTGCCAGCGGGACAGGGAATTCACCCCTCCACTTT
NA,TRBJ1-4,TRBD1,TRBV18,CASSRQGTDEKLFF,TGTGCCAGCTCACGACAGGGTACAGATGAAAAACTGTTTTTT
NA,TRBJ1-1,TRBD1,TRBV5-1,CASTRTGGTNTEAFF,TGCGCCAGCACCCGGACAGGGGGTACGAACACTGAAGCTTTCTTT
NA,TRBJ2-1,TRBD2,TRBV7-2,CASSLFVAGGTSYNEQFF,TGTGCCAGCAGCTTATTCGTAGCGGGGGGGACCTCCTACAATGAGCAGTTCTTC
NA,TRBJ2-7,TRBD1,TRBV2,CASTEGGVSYEQYF,TGTGCCAGCACCGAAGGGGGCGTCTCCTACGAGCAGTACTTC
NA,TRBJ2-1,TRBD1,TRBV3-1/TRBV3-2,CASSPETGYNEQFF,TGTGCCAGCAGCCCTGAGACAGGGTACAATGAGCAGTTCTTC
NA,TRBJ2-3,NA,TRBV6-2/TRBV6-3,CASSFHAQDYSPSTDTQYF,TGTGCCAGCAGTTTCCACGCCCAGGACTACTCTCCTAGCACAGATACGCAGTATTTT
NA,TRBJ1-4,TRBD1,TRBV5-1,CASSLPGQGIITNEKLFF,TGCGCCAGCAGCTTACCAGGACAGGGGATTATCACTAATGAAAAACTGTTTTTT
NA,TRBJ2-2,NA,TRBV6-5,CASKRVANTGELFF,TGTGCCAGCAAGAGGGTTGCGAACACCGGGGAGCTGTTTTTT
NA,TRBJ2-7,TRBD2,TRBV12-5,CASGLGLAGDEQYF,TGTGCTAGTGGTTTGGGACTAGCGGGGGACGAGCAGTACTTC
NA,TRBJ1-5,TRBD1,TRBV2,CASSGDRVKGQPQHF,TGTGCCAGCAGTGGAGACAGGGTGAAAGGGCAGCCCCAGCATTTT
NA,TRBJ2-2,TRBD2,TRBV3-1/TRBV3-2,CASSQEILLTSGGNTGELFF,TGTGCCAGCAGCCAAGAGATCTTGCTGACTAGCGGGGGAAACACCGGGGAGCTGTTTTTT
NA,TRBJ2-2,NA,TRBV9,CASSEAGLPTGELFF,TGTGCCAGCAGCGAGGCAGGGTTGCCCACCGGGGAGCTGTTTTTT
NA,TRBJ1-2,NA,TRBV9,CASSLNRVDYTF,TGTGCCAGCAGCCTAAACAGGGTTGACTACACCTTC
NA,TRBJ2-3,NA,TRBV5-4,CASSRQGTDTQYF,TGTGCCAGCAGCCGGCAGGGTACAGATACGCAGTATTTT
NA,TRBJ1-6,NA,TRBV4-3,CASSRTSGQAGASYNSPLHF,TGCGCCAGCAGCCGAACCTCAGGGCAGGCAGGGGCCAGTTATAATTCACCCCTCCACTTT
NA,TRBJ2-5,NA,TRBV6-1,CASSILGVRETQYF,TGTGCCAGCAGTATCCTCGGGGTCCGGGAGACCCAGTACTTC